A selection of T cell receptor beta chains follows, all from one sample in a study of OX40 agonist ivuxolimab in advanced cancers. The data were produced by immunoSEQ multiplex PCR, yet TCRdb's version contains in-frame clones alone and is incomplete. The sample records about 18,000 clones, approximately 85% being singletons. The sample here was CD4+ or CD8+ T cells sorted from blood, taken in a trial of the OX40 agonist ivuxolimab. These receptors were obtained from an adult with an advanced solid tumor such as melanoma, head and neck, liver or kidney cancer. CDR3s include the opening cysteine and the closing phenylalanine or tryptophan. Each record gives: clone size, V gene, D gene, J gene, CDR3 protein, CDR3 DNA. The D gene is left open where the match is weak. Where a row states a size, it is once, few, many or the class of an expanded clone; other rows omit it.

.	TRBV28	TRBD1	TRBJ2-7	CASRLWTGGEEQYF	TGTGCCAGCAGGCTATGGACAGGGGGAGAGGAGCAGTACTTC
.	TRBV9	TRBD2	TRBJ2-3	CASSVGGTTTDTQYF	TGTGCCAGCAGCGTAGGCGGGACTACCACAGATACGCAGTATTTT
.	TRBV5-1	.	TRBJ2-1	CASSWSKAEPKIEQFF	TGCGCCAGCAGCTGGTCAAAAGCGGAGCCCAAAATTGAGCAGTTCTTC
.	TRBV5-1	.	TRBJ2-3	CASSLRGPTDTQYF	TGCGCCAGCAGCTTGCGGGGGCCCACAGATACGCAGTATTTT
.	TRBV5-1	.	TRBJ2-7	CASSGGTPREQYF	TGCGCCAGCAGCGGTGGGACACCTCGGGAGCAGTACTTC
.	TRBV25-1	.	TRBJ1-6	CASSLGLILHF	TGTGCCAGCAGCCTGGGACTAATCCTCCACTTT
.	TRBV29-1	.	TRBJ2-2	CSVEDRGTSRPPANTGELFF	TGCAGCGTTGAAGATCGGGGGACCTCAAGACCTCCCGCGAACACCGGGGAGCTGTTTTTT
.	TRBV30	.	TRBJ1-2	CAWSVAPGEGYGYTF	TGTGCCTGGAGTGTAGCCCCGGGGGAAGGCTATGGCTACACCTTC
once	TRBV2	.	TRBJ1-3	CASRGRVGAAGNTIYF	TGTGCCAGCAGGGGGCGTGTAGGGGCTGCCGGAAACACCATATATTTT
.	TRBV29-1	TRBD1	TRBJ2-7	CSAWAKLSGTGSYEQYF	TGCAGCGCCTGGGCGAAGTTATCCGGGACAGGGTCCTACGAGCAGTACTTC
.	TRBV11-2	.	TRBJ1-2	CASRLGVSGYTF	TGTGCCAGCAGGTTAGGGGTCTCTGGCTACACCTTC
.	TRBV18	TRBD1	TRBJ1-3	CASSPLGTGIISGNTIYF	TGTGCCAGCTCACCCCTAGGGACAGGGATCATCTCTGGAAACACCATATATTTT
.	TRBV11-2	.	TRBJ2-5	CASSLPGTGEQYF	TGTGCCAGCAGCTTACCCGGGACGGGGGAGCAGTACTTC
.	TRBV12-5	.	TRBJ1-1	CASGWRGGTEAFF	TGTGCTAGTGGTTGGAGGGGAGGCACTGAAGCTTTCTTT
.	TRBV19	TRBD1	TRBJ2-1	CASSPGTGFEQFF	TGTGCCAGTAGTCCCGGGACAGGGTTTGAGCAGTTCTTC
.	TRBV11-2	.	TRBJ2-5	CATEDSLQETQYF	TGTGCCACCGAAGACAGTCTCCAAGAGACCCAGTACTTC
medium-sized	TRBV7-6	.	TRBJ2-1	CASSVDPPSSYNEQFF	TGTGCCAGCAGCGTCGACCCCCCGAGCTCCTACAATGAGCAGTTCTTC
.	TRBV11-3	TRBD2	TRBJ2-3	CASSLLAGGPSDTQYF	TGTGCCAGCAGCTTACTAGCGGGAGGGCCATCAGATACGCAGTATTTT
.	TRBV13	TRBD1	TRBJ2-3	CASSLGDRGRGDTQYF	TGTGCCAGCAGCTTAGGGGACAGGGGGAGAGGGGATACGCAGTATTTT
.	TRBV29-1	.	TRBJ1-2	CSDDGLGGFYGYTF	TGCAGCGATGATGGTCTGGGAGGGTTCTATGGCTACACCTTC
.	TRBV12-5	TRBD2	TRBJ2-3	CASGLLGLAGDTQYF	TGTGCTAGTGGTTTGCTCGGACTAGCGGGGGATACGCAGTATTTT
.	TRBV28	.	TRBJ2-2	CASSYPRGAPNTGELFF	TGTGCCAGCAGTTACCCCCGGGGGGCCCCGAACACCGGGGAGCTGTTTTTT
.	TRBV28	.	TRBJ1-1	CASVPVLLNTEAFF	TGTGCCAGCGTTCCAGTTTTATTGAACACTGAAGCTTTCTTT
.	TRBV7-2	.	TRBJ1-2	CASSPTWPGGRGYTF	TGTGCCAGCAGCCCTACTTGGCCGGGGGGTCGGGGCTACACCTTC
.	TRBV4-1	.	TRBJ2-7	CASSQTMGGYYEQYF	TGCGCCAGCAGCCAAACGATGGGGGGCTACTACGAGCAGTACTTC
.	TRBV7-9	.	TRBJ2-2	CASNPLSNTGELFF	TGTGCCAGCAACCCTCTTTCTAACACCGGGGAGCTGTTTTTT
.	TRBV6-1	.	TRBJ2-4	CASITGLNIQYF	TGTGCCAGCATTACCGGGTTAAACATTCAGTACTTC
.	TRBV5-6	TRBD2	TRBJ2-1	CASSSTSGTVYEQFF	TGTGCCAGCAGCTCGACTAGCGGGACTGTCTATGAGCAGTTCTTC
.	TRBV4-3	.	TRBJ2-1	CASSQESTHLTGILPNEQFF	TGCGCCAGCAGCCAAGAATCCACCCACCTTACAGGGATTTTGCCAAATGAGCAGTTCTTC
.	TRBV11-2	.	TRBJ1-2	CASSPWNPRDSYTF	TGTGCCAGCAGCCCCTGGAACCCTCGGGATAGCTACACCTTC
.	TRBV11-2	TRBD2	TRBJ2-3	CASSPWGGASGRKSDTQYF	TGTGCCAGCAGCCCGTGGGGGGGGGCTAGCGGGAGAAAGAGCGATACGCAGTATTTT
once	TRBV11-2	.	TRBJ2-1	CASSTPSRSGYNEQFF	TGTGCCAGCAGCACCCCAAGTAGATCGGGATACAATGAGCAGTTCTTC
once	TRBV4-3	TRBD1	TRBJ2-7	CASSQDTRPGTGQYF	TGCGCCAGCAGCCAAGATACCCGACCCGGGACAGGGCAGTACTTC
.	TRBV9	TRBD2	TRBJ2-7	CASSVASGSTYEQYF	TGTGCCAGCAGCGTAGCTAGCGGGTCAACCTACGAGCAGTACTTC
.	TRBV10-1	.	TRBJ1-5	CVFSHSTQDYSNQPQHF	TGCGTCTTCTCCCATTCGACACAGGATTATAGCAATCAGCCCCAGCATTTT
once	TRBV7-9	.	TRBJ1-1	CASSLDRNTEAFF	TGTGCCAGCAGCTTAGACAGGAACACTGAAGCTTTCTTT
.	TRBV6-5	.	TRBJ2-7	CASSRPGLPLDF	TGTGCCAGCAGCCGCCCGGGACTGCCCTTGGACTTC
once	TRBV7-6	TRBD2	TRBJ2-7	CASSRGLADEQYF	TGTGCCAGCAGCCGTGGCCTAGCGGACGAGCAGTACTTC
.	TRBV9	.	TRBJ1-3	CASRAGTQRLESIYF	TGTGCCAGCAGGGCCGGGACTCAACGTCTCGAGAGCATATATTTT
.	TRBV2	.	TRBJ1-4	CASSTQTGFLEEKLFF	TGTGCCAGCAGTACCCAGACAGGCTTCCTCGAGGAAAAACTGTTTTTT
.	TRBV4-2	.	TRBJ2-5	CASSHPGRSQETQYF	TGTGCCAGCAGCCATCCCGGACGGTCCCAAGAGACCCAGTACTTC
once	TRBV28	TRBD2	TRBJ2-7	CASSHLAGSTGEQYF	TGTGCCAGCAGCCATCTAGCGGGCTCAACCGGGGAGCAGTACTTC
.	TRBV6-5	.	TRBJ1-5	CASSLGGLQPQHF	TGTGCCAGCAGTTTGGGGGGGCTTCAGCCCCAGCATTTT
.	TRBV7-6	.	TRBJ2-1	CASSLVEVGINEQFF	TGTGCCAGCAGCTTAGTGGAGGTAGGGATCAATGAGCAGTTCTTC
.	TRBV28	TRBD1	TRBJ2-7	CASSRGTGESSYEQYF	TGTGCCAGCAGTAGAGGGACAGGTGAGAGCTCCTACGAGCAGTACTTC
.	TRBV7-9	TRBD1	TRBJ2-7	CASRGQDYEQYF	TGTGCCAGCAGGGGACAGGACTACGAGCAGTACTTC